This passage covers 17 T cell receptor beta chains from one sample sequenced in a study of blood T cells in healthy people across ages. Together with a sample-barcoded 5' primer, a J-beta primer mix was included in a second PCR lasting roughly 6 to 12 cycles. TCRdb passed the 5' RACE reads through MiXCR, listing each CDR3 protein once. This table has roughly 720,000 distinct CDR3 sequences, approximately 53% appearing once. Source material: blood. These TCRs come from a man older than 75 in good health.

J is TRBJ2-1 and V is TRBV20-1, with 13 positions matching TRBD2. The CDR3 extends over 15 amino acids. The V gene's germline CDR1 is DFQATT and CDR2 SNEGSKA (reference sequence). Trimming at V came to 5 bases and at J to 7 bases, leaving 8 bases not matched to a gene. CDR3 in amino acids: CSAYGLAGVGNEQFF. The CDR3 bases are TGCAGTGCTTACGGACTAGCGGGAGTGGGAAATGAGCAGTTCTTC.

The V and J genes are TRBV11-1 and TRBJ2-4, with D possibly TRBD1 on 5 matching bases. The end of the DNA fits TRBJ2-7 better, so the J call may be wrong. CDR3 size: 18 residues. Germline loops: CDR1 SGHAT, CDR2 FQDESV (reference sequence). CDR3 in DNA: TGTGCCAGCAGCCCAACGCTTTTCAGGCTTGGGGCCACTTACGAGCAGTACTTC. This gives the protein CASSPTLFRLGATYEQYF.

This clonotype was seen a handful of times. This sequence joins TRBV2 and TRBJ1-2; no clear D gene. Trimming left V 3 bases short and J 6 bases short, with 20 bases between. The CDR3 is 16 residues long. From germline, CDR1 is SNHLY and CDR2 FYNNEI. The CDR3 DNA sequence: TGTGCCAGCAGTGAGTCGGGATCTTTCCGAAAAGATGGCTACACCTTC. Its translation: CASSESGSFRKDGYTF.

The chain is built from TRBV5-1 and TRBJ2-5; tentative D call: TRBD1 (6 bases). V was trimmed by 1 base and J by 5 bases, leaving 12 bases between them. Looked up from germline, CDR1 is SGHRS and CDR2 is YFSETQ. The CDR3 is made up of 14 amino acids. The CDR3 reads CASSLQPGAETQYF. As DNA, the CDR3 is TGCGCCAGCAGCTTGCAACCAGGGGCGGAGACCCAGTACTTC.

The chain joins TRBV29-1 to TRBJ2-1; D is perhaps TRBD1 or TRBD2 (5 bases each). Trimming removed 6 bases at V and 12 bases at J, with 21 bases between. Looked up from germline, CDR1 is SQVTM and CDR2 is ANQGSEA. The CDR3 contains 13 residues. As DNA, the CDR3 is TGCAGCGTCCCCCGGGACCTCGATCAACGGCAGTTCTTC. Its protein product is CSVPRDLDQRQFF.

The rearrangement uses TRBV6-2 or TRBV6-3 and TRBJ2-5; 15 bases are shared with TRBD2. CDR1 is MNHEY, CDR2 SVGEGT, per germline. There are 15 residues in the CDR3. The V segment lost 5 bases and the J segment 7 bases; nucleotides outside the gene matches: 5. The CDR3 DNA reads TGTGCCAGCAGTCGGACTAGCGGGAGGGAAGGGACCCAGTACTTC. This translates into CASSRTSGREGTQYF.

This clonotype was picked up one time. The chain has TRBV5-6 and TRBJ2-3; a possible D gene is TRBD1 (7 bases). CDR3 length equals 16 residues. V was shortened by 3 bases and J by 2 bases, with 16 bases between the two germline ends. Germline CDR1 and CDR2: SGHDT and YYEEEE. The CDR3: CASSYRRDRFTDTQYF. CDR3 nucleotide sequence: TGTGCCAGCAGCTACCGGCGGGACAGATTCACAGATACGCAGTATTTT. The variable domain in full, completed from reference TRBV5-6 and TRBJ2-3, reads DAGVTQSPTHLIKTRGQQVTLRCSPKSGHDTVSWYQQALGQGPQFIFQYYEEEERQRGNFPDRFSGHQFPNYSSELNVNALLLGDSALYLCASSYRRDRFTDTQYFGPGTRLTVL.

J is TRBJ1-5 and V is TRBV6-2 or TRBV6-3; TRBD1 matches at 9 bases. The CDR3 has 18 amino acids. Germline lookup yields CDR1 MNHEY and CDR2 SVGEGT. The V and J ends lost 5 bases and 5 bases, in that order; junction bases with no gene match: 16. The CDR3 sequence: CASSKKGWTGAHDQPQHF. DNA of the CDR3: TGTGCCAGCAGTAAAAAGGGGTGGACAGGGGCCCATGATCAGCCCCAGCATTTT.

This clonotype was seen a handful of times. The J gene is TRBJ2-3, the V gene TRBV11-2; 7 positions match TRBD2. Germline-derived CDR1 and CDR2 are SGHAT and FQNNGV. With 5 bases clipped from V and 14 bases from J, the junction kept 22 bases outside the gene matches. The CDR3 is 16 amino acids. DNA of the CDR3: TGTGCCAGCAGCCATGGGGGAGGGCGAGAACACAGATACGCGTATTTT. Amino acids: CASSHGGGREHRYAYF.

The chain uses TRBV20-1 and TRBJ2-2, with TRBD2 identical over 10 bases. From germline, CDR1 is DFQATT and CDR2 SNEGSKA (reference sequence). This CDR3 is 15 amino acids long. J gave up 5 bases and V 2 bases, and 5 bases lay outside the gene matches. CDR3 loop: CSARLLAGVTGELFF. The CDR3 DNA follows: TGCAGTGCTAGATTGCTAGCGGGAGTTACCGGGGAGCTGTTTTTT.

This clonotype was recorded only once. CDR3 residues: CASSLETGAAYEQYF. In nucleotides, the CDR3 is TGTGCCAGCAGTTTAGAGACAGGGGCGGCCTACGAGCAGTACTTC. The V and J genes are TRBV27 and TRBJ2-7; TRBD1 aligns across 8 bases. Germline assignment: CDR1 MNHEY and CDR2 SMNVEV (reference sequence). Trimming cost V 2 bases and J 2 bases; bases outside gene matches: 5. This CDR3 region has 15 residues.

CDR3 in amino acids: CASTELAGYNEQFF. The DNA for the CDR3 is TGCGCCAGCACCGAACTAGCGGGGTACAATGAGCAGTTCTTC. V is TRBV5-1 and J is TRBJ2-1; 10 bases are shared with TRBD2. CDR1 and CDR2 (germline): SGHRS, YFSETQ. This CDR3 has 14 amino acids. The ends lost 6 bases at V and 4 bases at J; junction bases unmatched: 4.

This clonotype has more than one count but fewer than ten. CDR3 coding DNA: TGTGCCAGCATGAAGGGGGGGGGCGGAAATTCACCCCTCCACTTT. It codes for CASMKGGGGNSPLHF. The V and J genes are TRBV3-1 and TRBJ1-6; D may be TRBD1 (6 bases). Germline V gene sequence: CDR1 LGHDT, CDR2 YNNKEL (reference sequence). V gave up 7 bases and J gave up 7 bases, with 17 bases separating them. The CDR3 is made up of 15 amino acids. Supplemented by reference TRBV3-1 and TRBJ1-6, the full variable domain reads DTAVSQTPKYLVTQMGNDKSIKCEQNLGHDTMYWYKQDSKKFLKIMFSYNNKELIINETVPNRFSPKSPDKAHLNLHINSLELGDSAVYFCASMKGGGGNSPLHFGNGTRLTVT.

The chain uses TRBV7-2 and TRBJ1-2; the D is unclear. The CDR3 loop spans 12 amino acids. Per the germline V gene, CDR1 is SGHTA and CDR2 is FQGNSA. Deletions cut 0 bases from V and 8 bases from J, with 7 bases between. CDR3 DNA: TGTGCCAGCAGCTTAGCGGGCCTGGGCTACACCTTC. As protein: CASSLAGLGYTF.

Details on this clonotype: The junction does not match germline at one end; this may be a read error. The V call is TRBV14, the J call TRBJ2-3, with unresolved D. This CDR3 contains 11 residues. CDR1 SGHDN and CDR2 FVKESK come from the germline V gene. The CDR3 reads CAGSHADTQYF. CDR3 nucleotides: TGTGCCGGCAGCCACGCAGATACGCAGTATTTT.

This clonotype has only a few counts. This chain links TRBV7-6 with TRBJ2-1; TRBD2 matches at 8 bases. Losses at the gene ends were 1 base for V and 4 bases for J; bases not matched to a gene: 6. There are 16 residues in the CDR3. Germline CDR1 and CDR2: SGHVS and FNYEAQ. For the CDR3, the DNA is TGTGCCAGCAGCTTAGAACTAGCGGCTGCATACAATGAGCAGTTCTTC. This sequence encodes CASSLELAAAYNEQFF.

In this sample, this clonotype turned up a few times. The genes are TRBV5-1 and TRBJ2-7, with D tentatively TRBD1 or TRBD2 (5 bases each). Germline V gene lookup returns CDR1 SGHRS and CDR2 YFSETQ. V was pared by 2 bases and J by 6 bases, with 9 bases between. The CDR3 totals 12 residues. CDR3 in DNA: TGCGCCAGCAGCTTTCAGGGACCCGAGCAGTACTTC. This codes for CASSFQGPEQYF.